The rows below give T cell receptor beta chains drawn from one sample of a study of siplizumab effects on memory and regulatory T cells. The data were produced by immunoSEQ multiplex PCR, yet TCRdb's version contains in-frame clones alone and is incomplete. The sample contains 85,000 to 90,000 clones, 85% to 90% of which appear only once. The sequenced material came from CD4+ T cells sorted from blood. Source of these receptors: a human donor in good health. Both conserved end residues are trimmed from each CDR3. Some rows mark clone size as missing; the rest say once, few, many or name a class of expanded clone.

size: .; J: TRBJ2-7; V: TRBV29-1; CDR3: SVRGRGEQY
size: .; J: TRBJ1-3; V: TRBV19; CDR3: ASSLGGLSSGNTIY
size: .; J: TRBJ1-1; V: TRBV19; CDR3: ASSLRGGTEAF
size: .; J: TRBJ2-7; V: TRBV4-1; CDR3: ASSQTSGPYEQY
size: .; J: TRBJ1-5; V: TRBV2; CDR3: ASMGDSNQPQH
size: few; J: TRBJ1-1; V: TRBV21-1; CDR3: ASSKVQTQWGHTEAF
size: .; J: TRBJ1-2; V: TRBV2; CDR3: ASNSDTNYGYT
size: .; J: TRBJ2-7; V: TRBV5-1; CDR3: ASSTTGGYEQY
size: .; J: TRBJ1-5; V: TRBV27; CDR3: ASSLRGGNQPQH
size: .; J: TRBJ1-5; V: TRBV11-1; CDR3: ASSLDGALNQPQH
size: .; J: TRBJ2-5; V: TRBV27; CDR3: ASSSDPFFETQY
size: .; J: TRBJ1-4; V: TRBV5-1; CDR3: ASSLGRINEKLF
size: .; J: TRBJ2-7; V: TRBV5-1; CDR3: ASSSNSGRAYEQY
size: medium-sized; J: TRBJ1-1; V: TRBV18; CDR3: ASSPRDRGSNTEAF
size: .; J: TRBJ2-1; V: TRBV7-9; CDR3: ASSGWSGSDTEQF
size: .; J: TRBJ1-4; V: TRBV7-9; CDR3: ASSVAAGTNEKLF
size: .; J: TRBJ1-4; V: TRBV19; CDR3: ASSLIGTVNNEKLF
size: .; J: TRBJ2-2; V: TRBV6-4; CDR3: ASSSTGLAANTGELF
size: .; J: TRBJ2-2; V: TRBV7-2; CDR3: ASSLAWGDTGELF
size: .; J: TRBJ2-2; V: TRBV6-6; CDR3: ASSWKRGTGELF
size: .; J: TRBJ2-1; V: TRBV15; CDR3: ATSPRTGNEQF
size: .; J: TRBJ2-1; V: TRBV19; CDR3: ASSPLLGTGQF